This T cell receptor beta chain was found in a study of blood T cell repertoires in COVID-19. Clones were read by immunoSEQ multiplex PCR, and TCRdb kept only the in-frame ones, dropping some. The table has 250,000 to 350,000 clones, about 89% seen once. Trimming took off 0 bases at V and 0 bases at J, with 18 bases between the two ends. The CDR3 loop spans 19 amino acids. From germline, CDR1 is SGHDN and CDR2 FVKESK. The sequence derives from a man aged 25-40 years with acute or convalescent COVID-19. Material for sequencing was peripheral blood. The rearrangement uses TRBV14 and TRBJ1-3, with D uncertain. The CDR3: CASSQDSFHLGVSGNTIYF. CDR3 sequence (DNA): TGTGCCAGCAGCCAAGATTCCTTCCACCTGGGAGTCTCTGGAAACACCATATATTTT.